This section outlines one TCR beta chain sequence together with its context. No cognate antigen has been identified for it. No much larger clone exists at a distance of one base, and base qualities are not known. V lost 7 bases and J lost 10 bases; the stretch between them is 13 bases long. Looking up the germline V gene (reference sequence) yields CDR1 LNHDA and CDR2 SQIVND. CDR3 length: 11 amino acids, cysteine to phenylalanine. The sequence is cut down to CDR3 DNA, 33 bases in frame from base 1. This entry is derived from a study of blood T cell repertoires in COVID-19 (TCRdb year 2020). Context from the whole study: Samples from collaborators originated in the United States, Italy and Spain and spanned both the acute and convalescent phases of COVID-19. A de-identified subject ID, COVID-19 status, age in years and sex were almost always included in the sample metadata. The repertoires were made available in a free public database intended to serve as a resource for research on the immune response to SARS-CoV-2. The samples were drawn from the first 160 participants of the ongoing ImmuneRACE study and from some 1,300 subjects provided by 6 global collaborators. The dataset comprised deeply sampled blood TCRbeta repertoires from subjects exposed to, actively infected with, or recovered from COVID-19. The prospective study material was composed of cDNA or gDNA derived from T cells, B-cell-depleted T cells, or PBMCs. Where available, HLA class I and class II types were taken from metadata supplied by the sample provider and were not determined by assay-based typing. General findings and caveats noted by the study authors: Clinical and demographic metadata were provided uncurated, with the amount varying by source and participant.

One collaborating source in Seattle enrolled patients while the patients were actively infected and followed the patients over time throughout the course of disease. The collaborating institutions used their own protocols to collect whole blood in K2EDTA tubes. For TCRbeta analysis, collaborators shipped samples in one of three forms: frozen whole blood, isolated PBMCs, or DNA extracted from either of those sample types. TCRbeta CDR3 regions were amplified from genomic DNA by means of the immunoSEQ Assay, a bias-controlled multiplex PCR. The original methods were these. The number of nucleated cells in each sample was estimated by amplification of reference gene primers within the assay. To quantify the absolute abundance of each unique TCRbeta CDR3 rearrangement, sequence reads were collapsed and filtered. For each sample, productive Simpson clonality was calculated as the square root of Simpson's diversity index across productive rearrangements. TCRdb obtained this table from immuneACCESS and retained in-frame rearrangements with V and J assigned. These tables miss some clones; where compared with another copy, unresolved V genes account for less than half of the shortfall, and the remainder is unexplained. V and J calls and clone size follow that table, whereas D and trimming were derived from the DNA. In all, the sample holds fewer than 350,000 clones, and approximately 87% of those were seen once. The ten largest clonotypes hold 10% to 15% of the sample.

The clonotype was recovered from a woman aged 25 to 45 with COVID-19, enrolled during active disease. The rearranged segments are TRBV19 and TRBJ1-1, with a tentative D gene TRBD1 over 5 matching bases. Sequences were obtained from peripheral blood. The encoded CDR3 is CASTTGIGAFF. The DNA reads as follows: TGTGCCAGTACCACAGGCATAGGAGCTTTCTTT.